This T cell receptor beta chain came from a study of shared T cell receptors in the human thymus. Repertoires were generated with immunoSEQ multiplex PCR, while TCRdb's copy carries only in-frame clones and drops some. The repertoire holds 720,000 or so clones, with 80% to 90% as singletons. The CDR3 totals 16 residues. Germline V CDR1 and CDR2: GTSNPN, SVGIG (reference sequence). V gave up 3 bases and J gave up 2 bases; unmatched junction bases: 12. These sequences were also reported in another study, on human thymus T cells. Per that paper: Repertoires sampled from thymus and blood appeared biased in V and J gene usage.

The sample consisted of thymocytes. V and J are TRBV30 and TRBJ2-7, with 8 bases that match TRBD2. The clonotype was recovered from a girl in the first two years of life with a congenital heart defect. Written as DNA, the CDR3 is TGTGCCTGGAGCGGGGGGGCAGCAGGGTTCACCTACGAGCAGTACTTC. Translating it yields CAWSGGAAGFTYEQYF.